What follows are 27 T cell receptor beta chains derived from one specimen sequenced in a study of OX40 agonist ivuxolimab in advanced cancers. Only in-frame clones appear in the TCRdb table, and some are missing; sequencing was by immunoSEQ multiplex PCR. The table shows under 70,000 clones, with roughly 85% occurring only once. The sequences come from CD4+ or CD8+ T cells sorted from blood, collected in a trial of the OX40 agonist ivuxolimab. Every receptor here comes from an adult with an advanced solid tumor such as melanoma, head and neck, liver or kidney cancer.

The chain uses TRBV5-4 and TRBJ2-5; the D is unclear. Germline V gene sequence: CDR1 SGHNT, CDR2 YYREEE (reference sequence). This CDR3 has 12 amino acids. Trimming removed 1 base at V and 1 base at J, with 2 bases between. CDR3 in DNA: TGTGCCAGCAGCTTGTTCCAAGAGACCCAGTACTTC. As protein: CASSLFQETQYF.

Regarding this clone: Other DNA sequences within the sample encode an identical CDR3. V gene TRBV10-3 combines with J gene TRBJ2-1, with D perhaps TRBD2 (5 bases). The CDR3 runs 13 residues. Looked up from germline, CDR1 is ENHRY and CDR2 is SYGVKD. The V end was cut by 1 base, the J end by 5 bases, with 6 bases between. CDR3 nucleotides: TGTGCCATCAGTGAGTTGCGGGACAATGAGCAGTTCTTC. This translates into CAISELRDNEQFF.

The V call is TRBV19, the J call TRBJ1-1; no clear D gene. This CDR3 contains 11 residues. V lost 1 base and J 11 bases, leaving 8 bases between the germline ends. Germline lookup yields CDR1 LNHDA and CDR2 SQIVND (reference sequence). Written as DNA, the CDR3 is TGTGCCAGTAGTATAGGGGGTAAGGCTTTCTTT. This gives the protein CASSIGGKAFF.

The chain couples TRBV2 to TRBJ2-1; D possibly uses TRBD1 or TRBD2 (5 bases each). Trimming pared 5 bases from V and 3 bases from J, leaving 14 bases between. This CDR3 spans 15 amino acids. Germline V CDR1 and CDR2: SNHLY, FYNNEI. CDR3 protein: CASSSLGVYYNEQFF. The CDR3 nucleotides read TGTGCCAGCAGTTCTCTGGGGGTTTACTACAATGAGCAGTTCTTC.

The rearrangement links TRBV6-6 to TRBJ1-3, with TRBD1 as a possible D gene (5 bases). Germline CDR1 MNHNY, CDR2 SVGAGI (reference sequence). The CDR3 extends over 14 amino acids. Trimming removed 7 bases at V and 2 bases at J, with 12 bases between. The CDR3 DNA reads as TGTGCCAGCACCTACGGGACGACTGGAAACACCATATATTTT. Protein product: CASTYGTTGNTIYF.

CDR3 residues: CASRSQGSSAGSYEQYF. The CDR3, as DNA: TGTGCCAGCAGATCACAGGGGTCATCGGCGGGATCCTACGAGCAGTACTTC. This chain joins TRBV27 and TRBJ2-7; possible D gene TRBD1, 7 bases. Germline CDR1 MNHEY, CDR2 SMNVEV (reference sequence). CDR3 length: 17 residues. V lost 6 bases and J 1 base, leaving 22 bases between the germline ends.

The chain has TRBV9 and TRBJ2-2; D ambiguous. V lost 5 bases and J lost 4, with 12 bases in between. The length of the CDR3 is 14 residues. Germline V gives CDR1 SGDLS, CDR2 YYNGEE. CDR3 bases: TGTGCCAGCAGACGTAGCCCGTTCACCGGGGAGCTGTTTTTT. It specifies CASRRSPFTGELFF.

The chain has TRBV30 and TRBJ2-7; D uncertain. The CDR3 length is 16 residues. CDR1 is GTSNPN and CDR2 is SVGIG in the germline V gene (reference sequence). V dropped 4 bases and J dropped 0 bases, with 19 bases sitting between them. The CDR3 protein is CAWTSIQGGSSYEQYF. The DNA of the CDR3 is TGTGCCTGGACATCGATTCAAGGCGGAAGCTCCTACGAGCAGTACTTC.

CDR3 residues: CASSDETSGRDEQFF. The CDR3 DNA follows: TGTGCCAGCAGTGATGAGACTAGCGGGAGGGATGAGCAGTTCTTC. The chain joins TRBV2 to TRBJ2-1; TRBD2 aligns across 14 bases. The CDR3 totals 15 residues. V trimming: 3 bases; J trimming: 8 bases; junction bases outside the gene matches: 3. Germline V gene sequence: CDR1 SNHLY, CDR2 FYNNEI.

The chain couples TRBV5-4 to TRBJ2-3; 14 bases fit TRBD2. CDR1 and CDR2 from the germline V gene are SGHNT and YYREEE (reference sequence). Trimming took 2 bases from V and 5 from J; bases not matched to a gene: 1. This CDR3 contains 15 residues. The CDR3 loop is CASSFGTSGGDTQYF. CDR3 nucleotides: TGTGCCAGCAGCTTTGGGACTAGCGGGGGAGATACGCAGTATTTT.

V is TRBV10-3 and J is TRBJ2-3; D not certain. The CDR3 totals 15 residues. V dropped 2 bases and J dropped 2 bases, with 11 bases sitting between them. From germline, CDR1 is ENHRY and CDR2 SYGVKD. The CDR3 DNA reads as TGTGCCATCAGTGAGGGGAAAGACATCACAGATACGCAGTATTTT. Protein sequence: CAISEGKDITDTQYF.

The chain is built from TRBV5-1 and TRBJ2-4; the match to TRBD1 covers 9 bases. This CDR3 has 18 amino acids. Germline V gives CDR1 SGHRS, CDR2 YFSETQ. The trim removed 0 bases at V and 5 bases at J, leaving 12 bases unmatched. The CDR3 protein is CASSLVGQGSAFQNIQYF. In DNA form, the CDR3 reads TGCGCCAGCAGCTTGGTGGGACAGGGAAGTGCGTTCCAAAACATTCAGTACTTC.

V is TRBV5-4 and J is TRBJ2-3; the D gene is possibly TRBD1 (6 bases). Trimming stripped 1 base from V and 2 bases from J, with 17 bases between. CDR1 is SGHNT, CDR2 YYREEE, per germline (reference sequence). The CDR3 spans 17 residues. CDR3 bases: TGTGCCAGCAGCTTGCAACAGGGAGCCTCCCCCACAGATACGCAGTATTTT. As protein: CASSLQQGASPTDTQYF. Combining the CDR3 with reference TRBV5-4 and TRBJ2-3 gives the whole variable domain ETGVTQSPTHLIKTRGQQVTLRCSSQSGHNTVSWYQQALGQGPQFIFQYYREEENGRGNFPPRFSGLQFPNYSSELNVNALELDDSALYLCASSLQQGASPTDTQYFGPGTRLTVL.

CDR3 loop: CASSLGRSGSRETQYF. In nucleotides, the CDR3 is TGTGCCAGCAGCTTAGGCCGTAGCGGGAGTAGGGAGACCCAGTACTTC. The chain recombines TRBV11-2 with TRBJ2-5, with TRBD2 matching over 9 bases. The CDR3 loop spans 16 amino acids. The germline V gene encodes CDR1 SGHAT and CDR2 FQNNGV. V lost 1 base, J lost 5 bases, and 8 bases stayed unmatched. Full variable domain (missing parts from reference TRBV11-2 and TRBJ2-5): EAGVAQSPRYKIIEKRQSVAFWCNPISGHATLYWYQQILGQGPKLLIQFQNNGVVDDSQLPKDRFSAERLKGVDSTLKIQPAKLEDSAVYLCASSLGRSGSRETQYFGPGTRLLVL.

The V call is TRBV4-1, the J call TRBJ1-6; D possibly corresponds to TRBD1 (5 bases). The germline V gene has CDR1 MGHRA and CDR2 YSYEKL. This CDR3 comprises 17 residues. Trimming stripped 1 base from V and 4 bases from J, with 14 bases between. CDR3 coding DNA: TGCGCCAGCAGCCAAGCTCGCGTATGGGGGTATAATTCACCCCTCCACTTT. It yields the protein CASSQARVWGYNSPLHF.

The J gene is TRBJ2-3, the V gene TRBV6-1; TRBD1 agrees at 8 bases. V was clipped by 8 bases and J by 5 bases; unmatched bases: 9. This CDR3 comprises 14 residues. In germline, CDR1 is MNHNS, CDR2 SASEGT. CDR3 region: CASAKDRVVDTQYF. The CDR3 DNA sequence: TGTGCCAGCGCAAAGGACAGGGTGGTAGATACGCAGTATTTT.

CDR3 in amino acids: CASSSTNEKLFF. CDR3 sequence (DNA): TGTGCCAGCAGTTCAACTAATGAAAAACTGTTTTTT. The genes are TRBV6-5 and TRBJ1-4; the D is unclear. The CDR3 has 12 residues. V was cut by 4 bases and J by 0 bases, with 0 bases left in between. The germline gives CDR1 MNHEY, CDR2 SVGAGI.

This chain uses TRBV19 with TRBJ2-5, with D perhaps matching TRBD1 (6 bases). Germline V gene sequence: CDR1 LNHDA, CDR2 SQIVND (reference sequence). The V end was cut by 2 bases, the J end by 2 bases, with 9 bases between. CDR3 size: 14 residues. CDR3 amino acids: CASSIMGAQETQYF. CDR3 bases: TGTGCCAGTAGTATAATGGGGGCACAAGAGACCCAGTACTTC.

The gene calls are TRBV5-1 and TRBJ1-3; D possibly corresponds to TRBD1 (6 bases). Germline V lookup: CDR1 SGHRS, CDR2 YFSETQ. Trimming removed 0 bases at V and 4 bases at J, with 14 bases between. The CDR3 length is 16 residues. CDR3 loop: CASSLGGHVKGNTIYF. The DNA of the CDR3 is TGCGCCAGCAGCTTGGGGGGACATGTTAAAGGAAACACCATATATTTT. Full variable domain (rest looked up from reference TRBV5-1 and TRBJ1-3): KAGVTQTPRYLIKTRGQQVTLSCSPISGHRSVSWYQQTPGQGLQFLFEYFSETQRNKGNFPGRFSGRQFSNSRSEMNVSTLELGDSALYLCASSLGGHVKGNTIYFGEGSWLTVV.

This clone was detected once. The V call is TRBV30, the J call TRBJ2-5; no reliable D call. The CDR3 is 11 amino acids. Germline loops: CDR1 GTSNPN, CDR2 SVGIG (reference sequence). With 5 bases removed from V and 7 bases from J, the gap between germline ends came to 11 bases. CDR3 amino acids: CAWWRGGTQYF. The DNA for the CDR3 is TGTGCCTGGTGGCGTGGTGGGACCCAGTACTTC. The full variable domain, with the rest looked up from reference TRBV30 and TRBJ2-5, is SQTIHQWPATLVQPVGSPLSLECTVEGTSNPNLYWYRQAAGRGLQLLFYSVGIGQISSEVPQNLSASRPQDRQFILSSKKLLLSDSGFYLCAWWRGGTQYFGPGTRLLVL.

This clone occurred a few times. The chain recombines TRBV19 with TRBJ2-1; a possible D gene is TRBD2 (6 bases). The length of the CDR3 is 14 residues. V dropped 5 bases and J dropped 3 bases, with 11 bases sitting between them. CDR1 LNHDA and CDR2 SQIVND come from the germline V gene (reference sequence). CDR3 nucleotide sequence: TGTGCCAGTAGTCGGAGGGGCCTCTACAATGAGCAGTTCTTC. Protein sequence: CASSRRGLYNEQFF.

The chain links TRBV10-3 to TRBJ2-2; TRBD1 matches at 8 bases. Trimming took 3 bases from V and 3 from J; bases not matched to a gene: 6. Germline V gene data show CDR1 as ENHRY and CDR2 as SYGVKD. This CDR3 is built from 16 residues. This chain's CDR3 is CAISEYRGLDTGELFF. As DNA, the CDR3 is TGTGCCATCAGTGAATACAGGGGGTTAGACACCGGGGAGCTGTTTTTT.

V usage is TRBV2 and J usage is TRBJ2-1; 14 positions match TRBD2. The CDR3 runs 17 residues. The V gene's germline CDR1 is SNHLY and CDR2 FYNNEI. V lost 6 bases, J lost 4 bases, and 8 bases stayed unmatched. The CDR3 sequence: CASSYSGLAGVYNEQFF. CDR3 nucleotide sequence: TGTGCCAGCAGCTATTCGGGACTAGCGGGAGTATACAATGAGCAGTTCTTC.

The CDR3 is CASSGRSGNTIYF. The CDR3 coding sequence is TGTGCCAGCAGTGGCCGATCTGGAAACACCATATATTTT. This rearrangement joins TRBV6-1 to TRBJ1-3; the D is unclear. V was clipped by 4 bases and J by 1 base, with 5 bases between them. In germline, CDR1 is MNHNS, CDR2 SASEGT. The CDR3 is 13 amino acids.

The rearrangement links TRBV7-9 to TRBJ2-7; 9 bases agree with TRBD2. Germline V gene lookup returns CDR1 SEHNR and CDR2 FQNEAQ (reference sequence). V dropped 6 bases and J dropped 2; count of bases not matched to a gene: 5. This CDR3 spans 14 amino acids. The chain's CDR3 is CASRTSGGTYEQYF. The CDR3 DNA is TGTGCCAGCAGAACAAGCGGGGGGACCTACGAGCAGTACTTC. Drawing the rest from reference TRBV7-9 and TRBJ2-7, the complete variable domain is DTGVSQNPRHKITKRGQNVTFRCDPISEHNRLYWYRQTLGQGPEFLTYFQNEAQLEKSRLLSDRFSAERPKGSFSTLEIQRTEQGDSAMYLCASRTSGGTYEQYFGPGTRLTVT.

The rearrangement joins TRBV6-6 to TRBJ2-1, with 8 bases aligning to TRBD1. Germline loops: CDR1 MNHNY, CDR2 SVGAGI (reference sequence). After removal of 0 bases from V and 3 bases from J, the junction contained 4 bases not matched to a gene. The CDR3 extends over 16 amino acids. The chain's CDR3 is CASSYSRTGLYNEQFF. CDR3 nucleotides: TGTGCCAGCAGTTACTCGAGGACAGGGCTCTACAATGAGCAGTTCTTC.

The chain is built from TRBV15 and TRBJ2-5, with TRBD1 as a possible D gene (5 bases). The V end lost 3 bases, the J end lost 1 base, and 12 bases lay between the germline ends. The CDR3 consists of 15 residues. Germline CDR1 LNHNV, CDR2 YYDKDF (reference sequence). The CDR3, as DNA: TGTGCCACCAGCAGTCCGCAAGGGGTCCAAGAGACCCAGTACTTC. Residues: CATSSPQGVQETQYF.